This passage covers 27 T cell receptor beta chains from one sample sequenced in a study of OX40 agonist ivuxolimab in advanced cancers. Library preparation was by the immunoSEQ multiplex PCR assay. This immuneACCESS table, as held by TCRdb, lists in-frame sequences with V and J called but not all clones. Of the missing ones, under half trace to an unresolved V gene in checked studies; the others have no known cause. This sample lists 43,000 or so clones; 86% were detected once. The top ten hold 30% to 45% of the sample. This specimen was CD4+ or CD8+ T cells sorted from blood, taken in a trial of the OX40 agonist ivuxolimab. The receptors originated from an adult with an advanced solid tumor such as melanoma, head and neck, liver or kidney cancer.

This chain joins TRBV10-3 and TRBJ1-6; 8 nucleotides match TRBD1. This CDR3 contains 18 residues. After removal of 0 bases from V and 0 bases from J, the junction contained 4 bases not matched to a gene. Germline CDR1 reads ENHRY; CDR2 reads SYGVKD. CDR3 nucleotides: TGTGCCATCAGTGAGTCAGACAGGGGAAGCTCCTATAATTCACCCCTCCACTTT. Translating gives CAISESDRGSSYNSPLHF.

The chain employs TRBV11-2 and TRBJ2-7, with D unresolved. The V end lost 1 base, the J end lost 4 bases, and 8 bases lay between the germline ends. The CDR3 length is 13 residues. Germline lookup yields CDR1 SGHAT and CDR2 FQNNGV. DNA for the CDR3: TGTGCCAGCAGCTTAGCCGGCGCTTACGAGCAGTACTTC. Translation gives CASSLAGAYEQYF.

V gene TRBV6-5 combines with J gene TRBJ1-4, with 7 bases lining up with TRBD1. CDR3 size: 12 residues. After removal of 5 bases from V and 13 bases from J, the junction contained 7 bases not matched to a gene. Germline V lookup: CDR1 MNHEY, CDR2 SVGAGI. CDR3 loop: CASSRQGEALFF. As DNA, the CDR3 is TGTGCCAGCAGTCGTCAGGGGGAGGCACTGTTTTTT.

CDR3 in DNA: TGTGCCAGCACTTCAGGGGGCGCGTATTCACCCCTCCACTTT. Translation: CASTSGGAYSPLHF. The chain joins TRBV27 to TRBJ1-6, with TRBD1 matching over 8 bases. CDR3 length: 14 amino acids. Germline-derived CDR1 and CDR2 are MNHEY and SMNVEV (reference sequence). V shed 7 bases and J 8 bases; nucleotides not matched to a gene: 7.

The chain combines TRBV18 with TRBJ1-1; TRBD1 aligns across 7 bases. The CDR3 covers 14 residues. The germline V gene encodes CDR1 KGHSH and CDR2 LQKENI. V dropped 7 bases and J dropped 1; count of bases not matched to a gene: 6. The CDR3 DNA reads TGTGCCAGCTTATTGGGACAGAGGAACACTGAAGCTTTCTTT. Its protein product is CASLLGQRNTEAFF.

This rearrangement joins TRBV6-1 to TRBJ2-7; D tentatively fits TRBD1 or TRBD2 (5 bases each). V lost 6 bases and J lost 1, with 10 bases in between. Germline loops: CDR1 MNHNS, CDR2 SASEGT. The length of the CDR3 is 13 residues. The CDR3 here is CASSPGPSYEQYF. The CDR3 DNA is TGTGCCAGCAGCCCGGGGCCATCCTACGAGCAGTACTTC.

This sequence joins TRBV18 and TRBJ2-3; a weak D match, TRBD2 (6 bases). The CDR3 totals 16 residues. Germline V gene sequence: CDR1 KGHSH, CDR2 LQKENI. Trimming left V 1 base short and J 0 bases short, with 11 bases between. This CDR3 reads CASSPRSGSSTDTQYF. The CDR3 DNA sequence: TGTGCCAGCTCACCACGTAGCGGATCTAGCACAGATACGCAGTATTTT.

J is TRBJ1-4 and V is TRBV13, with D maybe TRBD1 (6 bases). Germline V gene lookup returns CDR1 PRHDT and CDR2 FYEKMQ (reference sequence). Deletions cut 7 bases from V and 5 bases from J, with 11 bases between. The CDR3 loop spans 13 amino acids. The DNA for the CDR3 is TGTGCCAGCACCAGGACAGCGAATGAAAAACTGTTTTTT. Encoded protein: CASTRTANEKLFF.

CDR3 residues: CASSLGTVSVYGYTF. The CDR3 DNA follows: TGTGCCAGCAGCTTGGGGACAGTCTCCGTCTATGGCTACACCTTC. The chain links TRBV5-5 to TRBJ1-2; possibly TRBD1 for D (6 bases). Germline V lookup: CDR1 SGHKS, CDR2 YYEKEE (reference sequence). The V end lost 0 bases, the J end lost 4 bases, and 13 bases lay between the germline ends. The CDR3 runs 15 residues.

The CDR3 here is CASSLAGPYEQYF. The CDR3 DNA follows: TGTGCCAGCAGCTTAGCAGGACCCTACGAGCAGTACTTC. V gene TRBV7-8 combines with J gene TRBJ2-7; D gene uncertain. Germline lookup yields CDR1 SGHVS and CDR2 FQNEAQ. The CDR3 is 13 amino acids. Trimming removed 0 bases from V and 2 bases from J, with 5 bases in between.

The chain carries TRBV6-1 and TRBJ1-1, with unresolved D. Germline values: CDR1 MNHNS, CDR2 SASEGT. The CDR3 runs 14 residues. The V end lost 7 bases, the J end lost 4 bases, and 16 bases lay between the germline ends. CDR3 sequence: CASILEGLVTEAFF. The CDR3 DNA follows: TGTGCCAGCATCCTAGAGGGCCTAGTCACTGAAGCTTTCTTT.

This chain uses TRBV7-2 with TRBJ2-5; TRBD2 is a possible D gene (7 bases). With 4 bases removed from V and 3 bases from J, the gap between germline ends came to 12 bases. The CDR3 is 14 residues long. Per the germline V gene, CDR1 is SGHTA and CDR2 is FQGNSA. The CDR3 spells CASSWVGGEETQYF. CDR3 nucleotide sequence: TGTGCCAGCAGCTGGGTAGGGGGGGAAGAGACCCAGTACTTC.

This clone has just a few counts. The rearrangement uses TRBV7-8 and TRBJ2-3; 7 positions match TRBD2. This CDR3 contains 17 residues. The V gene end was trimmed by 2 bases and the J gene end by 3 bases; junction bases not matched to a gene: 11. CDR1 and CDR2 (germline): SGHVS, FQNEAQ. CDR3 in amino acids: CASSLNAAGRATDTQYF. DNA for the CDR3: TGTGCCAGCAGCTTAAATGCAGCGGGGAGGGCGACAGATACGCAGTATTTT. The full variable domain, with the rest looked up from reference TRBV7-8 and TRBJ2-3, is GAGVSQSPRYKVAKRGQDVALRCDPISGHVSLFWYQQALGQGPEFLTYFQNEAQLDKSGLPSDRFFAERPEGSVSTLKIQRTQQEDSAVYLCASSLNAAGRATDTQYFGPGTRLTVL.

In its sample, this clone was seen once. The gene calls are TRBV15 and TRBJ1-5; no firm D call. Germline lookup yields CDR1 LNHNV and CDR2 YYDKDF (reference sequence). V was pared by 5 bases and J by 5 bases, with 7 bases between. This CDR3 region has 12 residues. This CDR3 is CATSRPYQPQHF. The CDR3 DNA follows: TGTGCCACCAGCCGACCGTATCAGCCCCAGCATTTT.

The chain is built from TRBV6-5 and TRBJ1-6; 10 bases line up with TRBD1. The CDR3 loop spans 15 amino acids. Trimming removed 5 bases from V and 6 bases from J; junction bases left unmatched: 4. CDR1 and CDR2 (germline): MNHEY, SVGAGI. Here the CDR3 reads CASSLTGGSNSPLHF. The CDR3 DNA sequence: TGTGCCAGCAGTCTGACAGGGGGCTCTAATTCACCCCTCCACTTT.

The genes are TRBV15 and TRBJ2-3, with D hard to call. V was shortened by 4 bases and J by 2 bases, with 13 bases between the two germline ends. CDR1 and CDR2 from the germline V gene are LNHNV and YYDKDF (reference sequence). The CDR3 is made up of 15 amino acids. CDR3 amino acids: CATSKGGEHTDTQYF. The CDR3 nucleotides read TGTGCCACCAGCAAAGGCGGAGAACACACAGATACGCAGTATTTT. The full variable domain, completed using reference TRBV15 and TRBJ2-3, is DAMVIQNPRYQVTQFGKPVTLSCSQTLNHNVMYWYQQKSSQAPKLLFHYYDKDFNNEADTPDNFQSRRPNTSFCFLDIRSPGLGDTAMYLCATSKGGEHTDTQYFGPGTRLTVL.

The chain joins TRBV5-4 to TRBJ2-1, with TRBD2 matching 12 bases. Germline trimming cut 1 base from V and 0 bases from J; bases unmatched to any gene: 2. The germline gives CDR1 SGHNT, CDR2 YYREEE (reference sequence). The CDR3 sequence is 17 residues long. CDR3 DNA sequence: TGTGCCAGCAGCTTGACTAGCGGGGGGAGCTCCTACAATGAGCAGTTCTTC. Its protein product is CASSLTSGGSSYNEQFF.

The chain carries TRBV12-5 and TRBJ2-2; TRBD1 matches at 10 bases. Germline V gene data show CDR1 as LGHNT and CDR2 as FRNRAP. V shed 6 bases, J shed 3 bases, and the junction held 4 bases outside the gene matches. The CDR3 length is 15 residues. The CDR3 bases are TGTGCTAGTGGGCCCGGGACAGGGGACACCGGGGAGCTGTTTTTT. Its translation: CASGPGTGDTGELFF.

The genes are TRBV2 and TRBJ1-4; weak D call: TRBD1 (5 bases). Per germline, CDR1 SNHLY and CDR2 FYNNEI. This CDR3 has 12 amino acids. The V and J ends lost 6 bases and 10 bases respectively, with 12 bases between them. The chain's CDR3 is CASRETEGKLFF. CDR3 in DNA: TGTGCCAGCAGGGAGACAGAGGGAAAACTGTTTTTT. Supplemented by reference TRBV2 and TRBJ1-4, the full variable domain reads EPEVTQTPSHQVTQMGQEVILRCVPISNHLYFYWYRQILGQKVEFLVSFYNNEISEKSEIFDDQFSVERPDGSNFTLKIRSTKLEDSAMYFCASRETEGKLFFGSGTQLSVL.

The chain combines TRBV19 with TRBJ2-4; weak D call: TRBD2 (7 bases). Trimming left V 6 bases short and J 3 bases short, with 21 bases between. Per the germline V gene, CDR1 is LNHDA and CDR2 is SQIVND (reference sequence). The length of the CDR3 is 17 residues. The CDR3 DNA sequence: TGTGCCAGTAGCCTGGGGGGCGGGGGCACAGACAAAAACATTCAGTACTTC. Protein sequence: CASSLGGGGTDKNIQYF.

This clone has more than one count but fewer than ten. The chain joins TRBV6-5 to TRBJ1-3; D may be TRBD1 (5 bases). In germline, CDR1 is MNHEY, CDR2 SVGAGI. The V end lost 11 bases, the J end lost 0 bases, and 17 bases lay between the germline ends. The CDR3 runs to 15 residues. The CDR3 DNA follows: TGTGCCGGAGAGACAGACCCTGACTCTGGAAACACCATATATTTT. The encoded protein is CAGETDPDSGNTIYF.

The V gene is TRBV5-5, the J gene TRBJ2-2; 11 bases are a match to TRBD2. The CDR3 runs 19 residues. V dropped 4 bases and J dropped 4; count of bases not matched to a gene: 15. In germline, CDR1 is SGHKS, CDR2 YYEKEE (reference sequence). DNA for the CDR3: TGTGCCAGCAGCCTCCGGGACAGGGCCACTAGCGGGAGCACCGGGGAGCTGTTTTTT. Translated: CASSLRDRATSGSTGELFF.

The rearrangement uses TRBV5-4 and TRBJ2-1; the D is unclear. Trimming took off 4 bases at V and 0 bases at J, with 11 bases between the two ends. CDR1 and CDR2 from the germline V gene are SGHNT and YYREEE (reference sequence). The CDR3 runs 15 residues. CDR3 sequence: CASSISSSSYNEQFF. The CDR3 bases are TGTGCCAGCAGCATAAGCTCGAGCTCCTACAATGAGCAGTTCTTC. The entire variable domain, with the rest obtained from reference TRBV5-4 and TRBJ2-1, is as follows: ETGVTQSPTHLIKTRGQQVTLRCSSQSGHNTVSWYQQALGQGPQFIFQYYREEENGRGNFPPRFSGLQFPNYSSELNVNALELDDSALYLCASSISSSSYNEQFFGPGTRLTVL.

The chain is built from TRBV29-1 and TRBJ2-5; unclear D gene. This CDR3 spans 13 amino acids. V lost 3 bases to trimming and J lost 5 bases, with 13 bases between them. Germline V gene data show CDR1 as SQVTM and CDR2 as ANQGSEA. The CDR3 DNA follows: TGCAGCGTTGACTTGGCCCCCCACGAGACCCAGTACTTC. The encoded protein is CSVDLAPHETQYF.

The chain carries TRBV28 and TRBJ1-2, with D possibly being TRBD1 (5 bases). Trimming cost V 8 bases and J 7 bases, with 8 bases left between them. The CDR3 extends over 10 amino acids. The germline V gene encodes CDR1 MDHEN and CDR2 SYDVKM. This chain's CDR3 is CASEGVGYTF. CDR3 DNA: TGTGCCAGCGAAGGGGTTGGCTACACCTTC.

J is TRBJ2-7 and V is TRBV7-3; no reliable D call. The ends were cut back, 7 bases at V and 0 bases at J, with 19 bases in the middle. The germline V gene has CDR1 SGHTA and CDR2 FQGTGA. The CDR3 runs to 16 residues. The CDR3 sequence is CASICTESAGSYEQYF. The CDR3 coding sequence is TGTGCCAGCATATGTACGGAGTCCGCTGGCTCCTACGAGCAGTACTTC.

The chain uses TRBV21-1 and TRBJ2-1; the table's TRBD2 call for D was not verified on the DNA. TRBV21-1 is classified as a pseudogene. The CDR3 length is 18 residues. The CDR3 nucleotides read TGTGCCAGCTTAAGCGGGCTAGCGGGAGGGTTCTCCTACAATGAGCAGTTCTTC. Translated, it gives CASLSGLAGGFSYNEQFF.